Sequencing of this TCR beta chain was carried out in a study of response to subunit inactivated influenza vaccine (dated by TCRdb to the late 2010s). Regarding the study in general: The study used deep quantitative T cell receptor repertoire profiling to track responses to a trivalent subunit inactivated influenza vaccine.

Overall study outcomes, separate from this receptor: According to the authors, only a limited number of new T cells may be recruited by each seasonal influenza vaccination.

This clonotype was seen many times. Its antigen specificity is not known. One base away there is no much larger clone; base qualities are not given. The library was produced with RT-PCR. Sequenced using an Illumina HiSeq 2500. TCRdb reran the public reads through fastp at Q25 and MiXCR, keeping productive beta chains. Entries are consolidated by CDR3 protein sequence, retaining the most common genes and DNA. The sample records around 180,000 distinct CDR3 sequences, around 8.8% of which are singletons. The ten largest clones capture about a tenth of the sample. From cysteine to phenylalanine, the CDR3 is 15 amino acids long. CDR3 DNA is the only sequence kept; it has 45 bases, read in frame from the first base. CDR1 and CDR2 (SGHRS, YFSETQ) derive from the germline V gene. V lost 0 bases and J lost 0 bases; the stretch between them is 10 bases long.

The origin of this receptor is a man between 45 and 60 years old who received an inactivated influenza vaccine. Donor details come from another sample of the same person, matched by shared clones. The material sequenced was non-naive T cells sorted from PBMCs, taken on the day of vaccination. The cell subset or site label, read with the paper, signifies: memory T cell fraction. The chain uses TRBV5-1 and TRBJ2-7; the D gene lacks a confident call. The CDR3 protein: CASSLGGRSSYEQYF. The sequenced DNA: TGCGCCAGCAGCTTGGGGGGTCGGAGCTCCTACGAGCAGTACTTC.